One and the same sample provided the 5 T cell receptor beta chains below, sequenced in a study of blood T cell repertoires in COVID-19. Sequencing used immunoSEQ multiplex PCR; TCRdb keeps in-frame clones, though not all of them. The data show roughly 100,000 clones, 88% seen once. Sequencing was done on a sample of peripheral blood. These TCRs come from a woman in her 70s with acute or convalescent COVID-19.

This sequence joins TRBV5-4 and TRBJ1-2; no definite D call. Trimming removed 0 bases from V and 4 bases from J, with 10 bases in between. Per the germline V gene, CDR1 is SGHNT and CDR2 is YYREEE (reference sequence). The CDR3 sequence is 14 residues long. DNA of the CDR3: TGTGCCAGCAGCTTGGAACAAGCGAGCTATGGCTACACCTTC. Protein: CASSLEQASYGYTF.

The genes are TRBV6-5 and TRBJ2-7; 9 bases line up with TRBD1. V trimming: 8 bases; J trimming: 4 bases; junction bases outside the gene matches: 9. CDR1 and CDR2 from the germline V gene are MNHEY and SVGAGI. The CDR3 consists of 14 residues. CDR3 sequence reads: CASLGDRVWYEQYF. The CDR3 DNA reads TGTGCCAGCCTAGGGGACAGGGTGTGGTACGAGCAGTACTTC.

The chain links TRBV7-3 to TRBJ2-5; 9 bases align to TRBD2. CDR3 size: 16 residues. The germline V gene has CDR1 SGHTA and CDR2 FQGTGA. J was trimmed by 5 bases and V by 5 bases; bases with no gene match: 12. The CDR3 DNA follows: TGTGCCAGCAGCCGGACAGGAGCGGGGGGCGAGGAGACCCAGTACTTC. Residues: CASSRTGAGGEETQYF.

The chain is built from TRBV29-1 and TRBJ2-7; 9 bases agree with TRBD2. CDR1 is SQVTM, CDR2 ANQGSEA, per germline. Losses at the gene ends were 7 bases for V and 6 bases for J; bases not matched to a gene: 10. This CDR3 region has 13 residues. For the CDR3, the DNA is TGCAGCGCCTGGGGCGGGGGGGCTTTCGAGCAGTACTTC. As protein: CSAWGGGAFEQYF.

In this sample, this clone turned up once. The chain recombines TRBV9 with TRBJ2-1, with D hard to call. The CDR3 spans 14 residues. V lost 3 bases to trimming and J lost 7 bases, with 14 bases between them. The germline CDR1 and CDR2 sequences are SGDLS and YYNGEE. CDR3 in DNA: TGTGCCAGCAGCGCCTCTTTGACTTGGAATGAGCAGTTCTTC. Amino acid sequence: CASSASLTWNEQFF.